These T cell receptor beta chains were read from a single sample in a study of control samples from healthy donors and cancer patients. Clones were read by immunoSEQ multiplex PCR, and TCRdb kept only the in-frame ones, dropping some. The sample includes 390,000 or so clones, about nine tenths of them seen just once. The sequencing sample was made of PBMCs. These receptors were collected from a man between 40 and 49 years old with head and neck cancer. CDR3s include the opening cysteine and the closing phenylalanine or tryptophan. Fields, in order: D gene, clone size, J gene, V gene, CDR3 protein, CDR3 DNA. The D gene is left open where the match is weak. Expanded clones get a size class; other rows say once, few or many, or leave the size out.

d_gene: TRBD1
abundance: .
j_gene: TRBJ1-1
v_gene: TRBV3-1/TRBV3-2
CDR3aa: CASSQGGPGTGNTEAFF
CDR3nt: TGTGCCAGCAGCCAAGGGGGTCCGGGGACAGGGAACACTGAAGCTTTCTTT

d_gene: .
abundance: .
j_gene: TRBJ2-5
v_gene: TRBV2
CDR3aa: CASSEGRSGRETQYF
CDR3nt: TGTGCCAGCAGTGAAGGACGGTCCGGAAGGGAGACCCAGTACTTC

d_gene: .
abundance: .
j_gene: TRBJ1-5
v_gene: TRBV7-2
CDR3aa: CASSLQNNQPQHF
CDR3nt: TGTGCCAGCAGCTTGCAGAACAATCAGCCCCAGCATTTT

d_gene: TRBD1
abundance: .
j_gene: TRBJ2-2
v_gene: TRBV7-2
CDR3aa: CASSLLNPGGSGELFF
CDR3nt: TGTGCCAGCAGCTTACTTAACCCAGGGGGTTCCGGGGAGCTGTTTTTT

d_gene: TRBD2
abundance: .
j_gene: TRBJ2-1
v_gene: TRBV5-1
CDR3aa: CASSQLAGGYNEQFF
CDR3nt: TGCGCCAGCAGCCAACTAGCGGGAGGGTACAATGAGCAGTTCTTC

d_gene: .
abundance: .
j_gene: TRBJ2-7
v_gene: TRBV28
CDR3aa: CASSFSGEAYEQYF
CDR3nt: TGTGCCAGCAGTTTCTCCGGGGAGGCCTACGAGCAGTACTTC

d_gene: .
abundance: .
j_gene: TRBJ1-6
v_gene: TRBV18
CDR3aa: CASSPYNVQSTSSYNSPLHF
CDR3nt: TGTGCCAGCTCACCATATAACGTACAGTCGACAAGCTCCTATAATTCACCCCTCCACTTT

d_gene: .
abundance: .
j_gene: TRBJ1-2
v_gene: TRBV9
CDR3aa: CASSVSGSSYGYTF
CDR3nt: TGTGCCAGCAGCGTATCGGGCAGCTCCTATGGCTACACCTTC

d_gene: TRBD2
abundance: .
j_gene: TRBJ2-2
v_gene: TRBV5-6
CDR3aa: CASSLFMGRAGAGELFF
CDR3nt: TGTGCCAGCAGCTTGTTCATGGGGAGGGCCGGGGCCGGGGAGCTGTTTTTT

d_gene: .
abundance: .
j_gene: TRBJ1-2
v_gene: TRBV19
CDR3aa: CASSLNNYGYTF
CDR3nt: TGTGCCAGTAGTTTGAATAACTATGGCTACACCTTC

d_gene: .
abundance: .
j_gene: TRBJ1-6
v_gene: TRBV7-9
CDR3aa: CASSTPGAPLHF
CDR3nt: TGTGCCAGCAGCACCCCAGGGGCACCCCTCCACTTT

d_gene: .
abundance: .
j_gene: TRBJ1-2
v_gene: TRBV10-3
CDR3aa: CAIKWARANYGYTF
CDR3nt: TGTGCCATCAAGTGGGCCAGAGCTAACTATGGCTACACCTTC

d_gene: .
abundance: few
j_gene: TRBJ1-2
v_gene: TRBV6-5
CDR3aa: CASRFTGTYGYTF
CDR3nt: TGTGCCAGCAGATTTACAGGGACCTATGGCTACACCTTC

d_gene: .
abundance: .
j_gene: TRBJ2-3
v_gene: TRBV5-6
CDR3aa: CASRPAVTDTQYF
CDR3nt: TGTGCCAGCAGACCTGCAGTCACAGATACGCAGTATTTT

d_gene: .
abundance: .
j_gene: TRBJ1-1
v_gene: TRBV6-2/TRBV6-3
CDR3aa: CASSPQGSSGEAFF
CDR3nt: TGTGCCAGCAGCCCTCAGGGGTCTAGTGGGGAAGCTTTCTTT

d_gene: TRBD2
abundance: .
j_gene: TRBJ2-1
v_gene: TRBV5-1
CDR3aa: CASSMTSGPYNEQFF
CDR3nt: TGCGCCAGCAGCATGACTAGCGGGCCCTACAATGAGCAGTTCTTC

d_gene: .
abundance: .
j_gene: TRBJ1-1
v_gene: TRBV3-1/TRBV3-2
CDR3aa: CASSQGTVRLNTEAFF
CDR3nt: TGTGCCAGCAGCCAAGGTACCGTCAGGTTGAACACTGAAGCTTTCTTT

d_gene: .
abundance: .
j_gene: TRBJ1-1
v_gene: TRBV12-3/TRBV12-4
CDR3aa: CASARSGRAEAFF
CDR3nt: TGTGCCAGCGCCCGATCGGGAAGAGCTGAAGCTTTCTTT

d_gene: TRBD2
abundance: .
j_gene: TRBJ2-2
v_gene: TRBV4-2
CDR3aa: CASRQDRVAGGRTGGELFF
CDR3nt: TGTGCCAGCCGCCAAGATCGGGTCGCGGGGGGGAGAACAGGCGGGGAGCTGTTTTTT

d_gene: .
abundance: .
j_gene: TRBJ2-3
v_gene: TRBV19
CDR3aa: CASSMRPSTTDTQYF
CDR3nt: TGTGCCAGTAGTATGAGACCCTCTACAACAGATACGCAGTATTTT

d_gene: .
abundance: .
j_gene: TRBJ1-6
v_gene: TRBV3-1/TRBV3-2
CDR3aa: CASSQSQGSSPLHF
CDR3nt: TGTGCCAGCAGCCAATCCCAGGGGAGTTCACCCCTCCACTTT

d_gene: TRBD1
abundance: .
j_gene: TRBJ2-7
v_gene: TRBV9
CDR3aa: CASSPGGQDLSEQYF
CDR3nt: TGTGCCAGCAGCCCAGGGGGACAGGACCTCTCCGAGCAGTACTTC

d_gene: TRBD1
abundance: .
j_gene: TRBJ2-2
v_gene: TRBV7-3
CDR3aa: CASSRQGVENTGELFF
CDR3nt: TGTGCCAGCAGCCGACAGGGGGTGGAGAACACCGGGGAGCTGTTTTTT

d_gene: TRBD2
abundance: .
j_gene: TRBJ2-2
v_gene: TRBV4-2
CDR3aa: CASSQAPASGGAFGELFF
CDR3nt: TGTGCCAGCAGCCAAGCCCCGGCCAGCGGGGGGGCCTTCGGGGAGCTGTTTTTT

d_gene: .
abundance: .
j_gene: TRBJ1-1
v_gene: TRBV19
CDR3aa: CASSIVTGEEAFF
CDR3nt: TGTGCCAGTAGTATAGTAACCGGGGAAGAAGCTTTCTTT

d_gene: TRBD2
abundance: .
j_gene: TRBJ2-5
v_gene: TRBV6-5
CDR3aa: CASSSSTSGQETQYF
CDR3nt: TGTGCCAGCAGTTCCTCGACTAGCGGCCAAGAGACCCAGTACTTC

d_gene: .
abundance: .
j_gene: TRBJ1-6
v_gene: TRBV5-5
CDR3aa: CASSLMDEGNSPLHF
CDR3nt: TGTGCCAGCAGCTTGATGGACGAAGGAAATTCACCCCTCCACTTT

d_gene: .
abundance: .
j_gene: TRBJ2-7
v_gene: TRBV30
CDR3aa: CAWSVQGGVYEQYF
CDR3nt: TGTGCCTGGAGTGTGCAGGGGGGGGTATACGAGCAGTACTTC

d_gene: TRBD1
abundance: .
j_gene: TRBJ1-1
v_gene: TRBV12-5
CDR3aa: CASGLAIHTTGENTEAFF
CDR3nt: TGTGCTAGTGGTTTGGCCATCCATACGACAGGGGAGAACACTGAAGCTTTCTTT

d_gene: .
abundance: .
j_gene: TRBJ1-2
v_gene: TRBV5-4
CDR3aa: CASSNDMYGYTF
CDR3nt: TGTGCCAGCAGCAACGACATGTATGGCTACACCTTC

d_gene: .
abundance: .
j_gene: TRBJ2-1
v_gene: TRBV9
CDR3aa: CASSVAYDSPYNEQFF
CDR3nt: TGTGCCAGCAGCGTAGCTTACGACAGCCCCTACAATGAGCAGTTCTTC

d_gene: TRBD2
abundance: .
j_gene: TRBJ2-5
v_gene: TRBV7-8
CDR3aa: CASTGLAGGIAETQYF
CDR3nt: TGTGCCAGCACCGGACTAGCGGGAGGGATTGCAGAGACCCAGTACTTC

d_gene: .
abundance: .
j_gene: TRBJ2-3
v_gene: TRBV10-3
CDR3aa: CAIRTDPTDTQYF
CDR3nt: TGTGCCATCAGAACGGATCCCACAGATACGCAGTATTTT

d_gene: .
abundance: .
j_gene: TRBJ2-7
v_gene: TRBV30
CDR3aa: CAWSVPSPSEQYF
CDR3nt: TGTGCCTGGAGTGTCCCATCCCCGAGCGAGCAGTACTTC

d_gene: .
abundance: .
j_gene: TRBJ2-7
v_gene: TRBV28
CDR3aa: CASSLRQGAYEQYF
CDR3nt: TGTGCCAGCAGTTTAAGGCAGGGAGCCTACGAGCAGTACTTC

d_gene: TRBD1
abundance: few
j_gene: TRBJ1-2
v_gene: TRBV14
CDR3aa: CASSPLGQSHGYTF
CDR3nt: TGTGCCAGCAGCCCCTTGGGACAGTCCCATGGCTACACCTTC

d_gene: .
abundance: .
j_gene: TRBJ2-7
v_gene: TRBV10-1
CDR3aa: CASSSDSYEQYF
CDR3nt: TGCGCCAGCAGCTCCGATTCCTACGAGCAGTACTTC

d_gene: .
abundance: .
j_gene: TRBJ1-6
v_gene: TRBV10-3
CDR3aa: CAISSGANNSPLHF
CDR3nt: TGTGCCATCAGTTCGGGAGCTAATAATTCACCCCTCCACTTT

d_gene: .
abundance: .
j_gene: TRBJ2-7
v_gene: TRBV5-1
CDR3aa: CASSLGNRSSYEQYF
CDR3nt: TGCGCCAGCAGTTTAGGGAACAGGAGCTCCTACGAGCAGTACTTC

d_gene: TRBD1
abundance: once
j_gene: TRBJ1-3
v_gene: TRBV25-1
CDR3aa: CASSGGQPGNTIYF
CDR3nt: TGTGCCAGCAGTGGGGGACAGCCAGGAAACACCATATATTTT

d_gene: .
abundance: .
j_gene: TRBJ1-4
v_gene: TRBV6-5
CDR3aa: CASSYRGRREKLFF
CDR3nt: TGTGCCAGCAGTTACAGAGGACGGCGGGAAAAACTGTTTTTT

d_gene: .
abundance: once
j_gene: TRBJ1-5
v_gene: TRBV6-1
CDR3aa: CASSDARVSNQPQHF
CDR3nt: TGTGCCAGCAGTGACGCCCGGGTTAGCAATCAGCCCCAGCATTTT

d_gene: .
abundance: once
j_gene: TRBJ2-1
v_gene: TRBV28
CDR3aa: CASRTRVYSSYNEQFF
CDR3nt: TGTGCCAGCAGAACTAGGGTCTATAGCTCCTACAATGAGCAGTTCTTC

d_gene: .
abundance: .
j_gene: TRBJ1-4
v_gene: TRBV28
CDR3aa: CASSLVGGRGEKLFF
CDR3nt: TGTGCCAGCAGTCTCGTCGGGGGAAGGGGCGAAAAACTGTTTTTT

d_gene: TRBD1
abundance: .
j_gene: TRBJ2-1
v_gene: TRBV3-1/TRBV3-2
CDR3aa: CASTTTGQGDNEQFF
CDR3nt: TGTGCCAGCACAACCACGGGACAGGGCGACAATGAGCAGTTCTTC

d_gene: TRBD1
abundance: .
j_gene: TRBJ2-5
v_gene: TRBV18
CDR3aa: CASSLMTGAGETQYF
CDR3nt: TGTGCCAGCTCACTGATGACAGGGGCAGGCGAGACCCAGTACTTC

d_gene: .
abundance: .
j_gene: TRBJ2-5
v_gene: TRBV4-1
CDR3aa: CASSQGGRVETQYF
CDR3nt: TGCGCCAGCAGCCAAGGCGGCAGGGTGGAGACCCAGTACTTC

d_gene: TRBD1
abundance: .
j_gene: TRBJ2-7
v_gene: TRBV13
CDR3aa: CASSLQPIGQGLEQYF
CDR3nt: TGTGCCAGCAGCTTACAGCCCATTGGACAGGGTCTCGAGCAGTACTTC

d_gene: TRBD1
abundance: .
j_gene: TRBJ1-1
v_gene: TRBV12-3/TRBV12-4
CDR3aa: CASSRGQGGEAFF
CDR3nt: TGTGCCAGCAGCCGGGGACAGGGTGGGGAAGCTTTCTTT

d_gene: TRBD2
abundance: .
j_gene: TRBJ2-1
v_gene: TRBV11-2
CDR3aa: CASSQGLADYNEQFF
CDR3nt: TGTGCCAGCAGCCAGGGACTAGCGGATTACAATGAGCAGTTCTTC

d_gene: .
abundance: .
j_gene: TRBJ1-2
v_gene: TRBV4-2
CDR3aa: CASRGEGGYTF
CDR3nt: TGTGCCAGCAGGGGGGAAGGTGGCTACACCTTC

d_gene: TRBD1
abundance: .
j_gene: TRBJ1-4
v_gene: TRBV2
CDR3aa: CASRAGTGRLKLFF
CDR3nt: TGTGCCAGCAGGGCCGGGACAGGGCGCTTAAAACTGTTTTTT

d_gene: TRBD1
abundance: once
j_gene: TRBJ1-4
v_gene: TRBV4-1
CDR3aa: CASSQTGQVTNEKLFF
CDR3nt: TGCGCCAGCAGCCAAACCGGACAGGTTACTAATGAAAAACTGTTTTTT

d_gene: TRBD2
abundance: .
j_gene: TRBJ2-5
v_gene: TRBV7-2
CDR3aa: CASSFQRGRQETQYF
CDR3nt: TGTGCCAGCAGCTTTCAGCGGGGACGGCAAGAGACCCAGTACTTC

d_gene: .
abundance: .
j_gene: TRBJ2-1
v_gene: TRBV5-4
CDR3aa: CASSYGTQYNEQFF
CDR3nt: TGTGCCAGCAGCTACGGGACTCAGTACAATGAGCAGTTCTTC